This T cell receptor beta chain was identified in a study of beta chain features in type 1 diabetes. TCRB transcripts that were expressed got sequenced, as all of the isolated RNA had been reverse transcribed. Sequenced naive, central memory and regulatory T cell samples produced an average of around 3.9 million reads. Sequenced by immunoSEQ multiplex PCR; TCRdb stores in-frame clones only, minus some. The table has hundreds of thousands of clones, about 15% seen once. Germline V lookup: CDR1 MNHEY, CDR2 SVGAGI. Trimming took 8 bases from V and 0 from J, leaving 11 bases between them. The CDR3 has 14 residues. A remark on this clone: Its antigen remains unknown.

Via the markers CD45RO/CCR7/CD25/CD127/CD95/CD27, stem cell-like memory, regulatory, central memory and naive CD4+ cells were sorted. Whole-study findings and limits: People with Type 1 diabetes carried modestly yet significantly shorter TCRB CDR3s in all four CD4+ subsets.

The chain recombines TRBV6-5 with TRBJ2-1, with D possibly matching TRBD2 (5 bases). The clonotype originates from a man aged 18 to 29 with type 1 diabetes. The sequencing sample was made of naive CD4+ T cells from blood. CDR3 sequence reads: CASRGHSSYNEQFF. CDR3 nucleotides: TGTGCCAGCCGGGGTCACAGCTCCTACAATGAGCAGTTCTTC.